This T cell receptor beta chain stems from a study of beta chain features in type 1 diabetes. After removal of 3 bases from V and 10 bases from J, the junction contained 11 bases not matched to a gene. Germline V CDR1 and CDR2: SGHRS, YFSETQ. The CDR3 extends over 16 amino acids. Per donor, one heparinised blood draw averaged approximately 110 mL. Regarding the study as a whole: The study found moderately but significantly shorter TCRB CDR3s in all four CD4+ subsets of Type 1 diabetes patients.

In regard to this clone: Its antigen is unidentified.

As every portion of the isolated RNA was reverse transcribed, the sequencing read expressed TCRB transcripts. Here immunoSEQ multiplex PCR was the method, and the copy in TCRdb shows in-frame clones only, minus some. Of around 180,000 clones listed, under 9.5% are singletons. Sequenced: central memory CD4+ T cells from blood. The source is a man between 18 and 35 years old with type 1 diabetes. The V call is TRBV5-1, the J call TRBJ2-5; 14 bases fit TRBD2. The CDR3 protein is CASSWAPGLAGVGQYF. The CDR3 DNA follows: TGCGCCAGCAGCTGGGCCCCGGGACTAGCGGGAGTGGGCCAGTACTTC.